This entry concerns a single T cell receptor beta chain. A Seattle source enrolled patients during active infection and followed them longitudinally. The sample is drawn from a study of blood T cell repertoires in COVID-19. Background on the study: PBMCs, B-cell-depleted T cells, or T cells were the source of the cDNA or gDNA that made up the material.

This table comes from immunoSEQ multiplex PCR, and its TCRdb copy is limited to in-frame clones, with some not included. The table records some 250,000 clones, 85% to 90% of them present only once. The length of the CDR3 is 13 residues. With 3 bases removed from V and 3 bases from J, the gap between germline ends came to 9 bases. Looked up from germline, CDR1 is SGHRS and CDR2 is YFSETQ. The chain couples TRBV5-1 to TRBJ1-2, with D unresolved. The TCR sequence derives from a woman aged 60-70 years with COVID-19, enrolled during active disease. The sequenced sample was peripheral blood. The CDR3 loop is CASSSGFDYGYTF. The CDR3 region has the DNA TGCGCCAGCAGCTCCGGTTTCGACTATGGCTACACCTTC.